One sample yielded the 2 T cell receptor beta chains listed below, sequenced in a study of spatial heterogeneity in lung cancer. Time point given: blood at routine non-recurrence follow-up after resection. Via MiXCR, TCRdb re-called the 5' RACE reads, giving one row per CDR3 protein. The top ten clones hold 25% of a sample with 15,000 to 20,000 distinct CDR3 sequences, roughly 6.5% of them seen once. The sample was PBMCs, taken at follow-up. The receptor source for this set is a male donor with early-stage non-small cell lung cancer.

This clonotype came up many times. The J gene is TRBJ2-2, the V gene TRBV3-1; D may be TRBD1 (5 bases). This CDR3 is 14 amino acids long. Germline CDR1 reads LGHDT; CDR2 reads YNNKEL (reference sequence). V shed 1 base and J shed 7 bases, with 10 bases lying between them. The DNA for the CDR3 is TGTGCCAGCAGCCAAGGACAGTACGGCGGGGAGCTGTTTTTT. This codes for CASSQGQYGGELFF. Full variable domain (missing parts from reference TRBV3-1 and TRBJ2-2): DTAVSQTPKYLVTQMGNDKSIKCEQNLGHDTMYWYKQDSKKFLKIMFSYNNKELIINETVPNRFSPKSPDKAHLNLHINSLELGDSAVYFCASSQGQYGGELFFGEGSRLTVL.

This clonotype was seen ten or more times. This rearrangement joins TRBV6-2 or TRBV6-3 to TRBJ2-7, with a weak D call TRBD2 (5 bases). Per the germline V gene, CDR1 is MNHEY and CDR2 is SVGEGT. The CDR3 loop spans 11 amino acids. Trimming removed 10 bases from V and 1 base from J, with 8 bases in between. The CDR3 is CATGGSYEQYF. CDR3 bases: TGTGCCACCGGAGGATCCTACGAGCAGTACTTC.